What follows describes a single T cell receptor beta chain. Germline assignment: CDR1 GTSNPN and CDR2 SVGIG (reference sequence). Trimming left V 0 bases short and J 2 bases short, with 14 bases between. The CDR3 sequence is 16 residues long. The record originates from a study of T-cell reconstitution after alpha-beta-depleted transplantation in children. Preparing the TCRbeta library involved the use of unique molecular identifiers. From the PCR reads, TCRdb called clonotypes with MiXCR, one entry per CDR3 protein. The profile shows a few hundred thousand distinct CDR3 sequences, 12% of them singletons.

This sequence was found in a human donor who donated a stem cell graft to a child with combined immunodeficiency. The sample was PBMCs from the stem cell graft donor, taken from the stem cell graft. This chain uses TRBV30 with TRBJ1-3; D is unclear. In DNA, the CDR3 is TGTGCCTGGAGTGTACTCTGGTTCGGAACTGGAAACACCATATATTTT. This gives the protein CAWSVLWFGTGNTIYF.